This T cell receptor beta chain was identified in a study of STAT5B mutations in CD4+ large granular lymphocyte leukemia. Controls came from buffy coats of healthy blood donors. This clone was seen just once. Antigen: not known. The germline V and J ends were trimmed by 1 base and 2 bases, with 10 bases remaining between them. This CDR3 has 15 amino acids. Germline-derived CDR1 and CDR2 are SGHTA and FQGNSA. Assay used: immunoSEQ multiplex PCR; TCRdb lists only in-frame clones, some missing. The sample includes about 40,000 clones, roughly 76% seen only once; the top ten take less than 4%. Study observations and caveats: Top patient clones used TRBV06 genes more often: 8/27 versus 2/35 in controls.

The TCR was taken from a human donor in good health. The rearrangement joins TRBV7-2 to TRBJ2-3, with D uncertain. The sequenced sample was CD4+ T cells from blood buffy coats. CDR3 bases: TGTGCCAGCAGCTTAGTGCTCACACACACAGATACGCAGTATTTT. It translates to CASSLVLTHTDTQYF.